A selection of T cell receptor beta chains follows, all from one sample in a study of blood T cell repertoires in COVID-19. Profiling relied on immunoSEQ multiplex PCR, and the TCRdb table lists in-frame clones only, not all of them. The table has 30,000 to 40,000 clones, approximately 71% seen once. The sequencing input was peripheral blood. These receptors came from an elderly man with active or convalescent COVID-19. CDR3s include the opening cysteine and the closing phenylalanine or tryptophan. A D gene is named only where the DNA matches it firmly. Size values are once, few and many counts, or a class for expanded clones, and some rows have none.

>TRBV18|TRBJ2-3|-|TRBD2
TGTGCCAGCTCACCACCGGTCATGGGGGGGGCAGATACGCAGTATTTT
CASSPPVMGGADTQYF
>TRBV7-2|TRBJ1-4|-|TRBD1
TGTGCCAGCAGCGGAGATACAGGGGCTAATGAAAAACTGTTTTTT
CASSGDTGANEKLFF
>TRBV2|TRBJ1-1|-|TRBD1
TGTGCCAGCAGGGACGACAGGGGATCACCTGAAGCTTTCTTT
CASRDDRGSPEAFF
>TRBV28|TRBJ2-7|-|TRBD2
TGTGCCAGCAGTTTAATCCTAGCGGAATCCTACGAGCAGTACTTC
CASSLILAESYEQYF
>TRBV11-2|TRBJ2-2|once|-
TGTGCCAGCAGCCTGACAGACACCGGGGAGCTGTTTTTT
CASSLTDTGELFF
>TRBV2|TRBJ1-2|-|TRBD1
TGTGCCAGCAGTGGGGGGCAGGGGGCGCGGGGCTACACCTTC
CASSGGQGARGYTF
>TRBV7-6|TRBJ2-1|-|TRBD2
TGTGCCAGCAGCGGAGGCCCAGGGCGGGAGGGCCGTAATGAGCAGTTCTTC
CASSGGPGREGRNEQFF
>TRBV24-1|TRBJ2-1|few|-
TGTGCCACCAGTGACGCCGGGACAGCGGGCAATGAGCAGTTCTTC
CATSDAGTAGNEQFF
>TRBV28|TRBJ2-5|-|TRBD1
TGTGCCAGCAGTTTATCCGGGGACAGGGGTTGGTCCCAGTACTTC
CASSLSGDRGWSQYF
>TRBV24-1|TRBJ2-5|-|TRBD2
TGTGCCACCAGTGCCCCCAGCGGGAGTGGGGTGACCCAGTACTTC
CATSAPSGSGVTQYF
>TRBV19|TRBJ2-1|once|TRBD2
TGTGCCAGTAGTAGCCTAGCGGGGGAGTGGAATGAGCAGTTCTTC
CASSSLAGEWNEQFF
>TRBV6-6|TRBJ1-1|-|TRBD1
TGTGCCAGCAGTTACCCTGCTACAGGGGTGAAAACTGAAGCTTTCTTT
CASSYPATGVKTEAFF
>TRBV6-5|TRBJ1-1|-|-
TGTGCCACCATGACAAAGTTGAACACTGAAGCTTTCTTT
CATMTKLNTEAFF
>TRBV28|TRBJ2-1|-|-
TGTGCCAGCAGTTTATTTTCGTTCGGACAGAGCTCCTACAATGAGCAGTTCTTC
CASSLFSFGQSSYNEQFF
>TRBV27|TRBJ1-2|once|TRBD1
TGTGCCAGCAGTGTCAACCAGGGGGCTGGTGGCTACACCTTC
CASSVNQGAGGYTF
>TRBV2|TRBJ2-3|-|-
TGTGCCAGCACCCTCGGGACTCAAGCCTCAGGAGATACGCAGTATTTT
CASTLGTQASGDTQYF
>TRBV9|TRBJ1-5|-|TRBD1
TGTGCCAGCAGCGCCTCGGGACAGCCGTTCGGGCCCCAGCATTTT
CASSASGQPFGPQHF
>TRBV25-1|TRBJ2-1|-|TRBD1
TGTGCCAGCACCAGGGGGCCGGGCAATGAGCAGTTCTTC
CASTRGPGNEQFF
>TRBV2|TRBJ1-1|few|-
TGTGCCAGCAGCCTGGGGCTCGAACCTGAAGCTTTCTTT
CASSLGLEPEAFF
>TRBV3-1/TRBV3-2|TRBJ2-5|once|-
TGTGCCAGCAGCCACGCATTGGACAGATGTATCCAAGAGACCCAGTACTTC
CASSHALDRCIQETQYF
>TRBV28|TRBJ2-7|-|-
TGTGCCAGCAGGACAGGGAGGTACGAGCAGTACTTC
CASRTGRYEQYF
>TRBV11-2|TRBJ2-7|few|-
TGTGCCAGCAGCTTATCTTCCAGCGCCAACTACGAGCAGTACTTC
CASSLSSSANYEQYF
>TRBV5-4|TRBJ1-2|-|-
TGTGCCAGCAGCTTGGACGGCGGATATAGCTATGGCTACACCTTC
CASSLDGGYSYGYTF
>TRBV6-6|TRBJ2-1|-|TRBD2
TGTGCCAGCACTGGCGGGAGCTCCTACAATGAGCAGTTCTTC
CASTGGSSYNEQFF
>TRBV19|TRBJ2-3|few|-
TGTGCCAGTAGTATAACTAGCTGGGAAGGGAATACGCAGTATTTT
CASSITSWEGNTQYF
>TRBV5-6|TRBJ2-3|-|TRBD2
TGTGCCAGCAGCTTGGCTAGCGGACGCACAGATACGCAGTATTTT
CASSLASGRTDTQYF
>TRBV28|TRBJ2-3|once|-
TGTGCCAGCAGAACCCCAACCCTGGGAGCAAGCACAGATACGCAGTATTTT
CASRTPTLGASTDTQYF
>TRBV9|TRBJ2-1|-|TRBD2
TGTGCCAGCAGCGTAGGCGGTAGCGGGAGGAGGAATGAGCAGTTCTTC
CASSVGGSGRRNEQFF
>TRBV28|TRBJ2-7|few|TRBD1
TGTGCCAGCGTCAGGGGGCGTTATTACGAGCAGTACTTC
CASVRGRYYEQYF
>TRBV2|TRBJ2-7|-|TRBD1
TGTGCCAGCAGAGGGGACAGGGGGTACCACGAGCAGTACTTC
CASRGDRGYHEQYF
>TRBV7-8|TRBJ2-1|-|-
TGTGCCAGCAGCTTTCTCCAACCGGGACTTGGCACCGCATACTCCTACAATGAGCAGTTCTTC
CASSFLQPGLGTAYSYNEQFF
>TRBV19|TRBJ2-7|-|TRBD2
TGTGCCAGTAGTACAGAGACTAGCGGCAGCTCCTACGAGCAGTACTTC
CASSTETSGSSYEQYF
>TRBV11-1|TRBJ2-5|-|TRBD2
TGTGCCAGCAGCCTCCCTAGCGGGACCGGAACCCAGTACTTC
CASSLPSGTGTQYF
>TRBV9|TRBJ2-2|-|TRBD1
TGTGCCAGCAGCGTCGTGGACAGGGCCAAATCCGGGGAGCTGTTTTTT
CASSVVDRAKSGELFF
>TRBV10-3|TRBJ2-3|-|TRBD2
TGTGCCATCAGTGGGGAGACTAGCGGGAGCACAGATACGCAGTATTTT
CAISGETSGSTDTQYF
>TRBV20-1|TRBJ1-6|-|TRBD1
TGCAGTGCTAGTGTGGGGACAGGGACGGTCCGGCTTAATTCACCCCTCCACTTT
CSASVGTGTVRLNSPLHF
>TRBV19|TRBJ1-6|few|TRBD1
TGTGCCAGTAGCGGTGACAGGGGTAATTCACCCCTCCACTTT
CASSGDRGNSPLHF
>TRBV4-1|TRBJ2-5|-|TRBD2
TGCGCCAGCAGCCAAGGACTCAGGGTGGCTAGCGGGAGTGGGGAGACCCAGTACTTC
CASSQGLRVASGSGETQYF
>TRBV30|TRBJ2-1|-|TRBD2
TGTGCCTGGAGTGTACTAGCGGGGAACAATGAGCAGTTCTTC
CAWSVLAGNNEQFF
>TRBV5-1|TRBJ2-3|few|-
TGCGCCAGCAGCTTGGCCATACTTGGGGCTGGGCAGGATACGCAGTATTTT
CASSLAILGAGQDTQYF
>TRBV5-5|TRBJ2-5|-|-
TGTGCCAGCAGCTCAGACACGCACCAAGAGACCCAGTACTTC
CASSSDTHQETQYF
>TRBV28|TRBJ2-7|once|TRBD2
TGTGCCAGCAGCTCCGGGGGGGAAGGGGACCACGAGCAGTACTTC
CASSSGGEGDHEQYF
>TRBV12-3/TRBV12-4|TRBJ2-7|once|-
TGTGCCAGCAGTTTAGCGTCCGCCTACGAGCAGTACTTC
CASSLASAYEQYF
>TRBV7-9|TRBJ2-2|-|-
TGTGCCAGCAGCTTAGTAAGGGGGAGCACCGGGGAGCTGTTTTTT
CASSLVRGSTGELFF
>TRBV10-1|TRBJ1-1|-|-
TGCGCCAGCAGTGAGTCTTCACAGGTGAACACTGAAGCTTTCTTT
CASSESSQVNTEAFF
>TRBV5-6|TRBJ2-2|-|TRBD1
TGTGCCAGCAGCCCCGGGACAGGGGTGCCCGGGGAGCTGTTTTTT
CASSPGTGVPGELFF
>TRBV24-1|TRBJ2-1|once|TRBD2
TGTGCCATCAGTGAGATAGCGGGAGAACTGTTCTTC
CAISEIAGELFF
>TRBV14|TRBJ2-1|-|TRBD2
TGTGCCAGCAGCCGTGGGACTAGAGGGAATGAGCAGTTCTTC
CASSRGTRGNEQFF
>TRBV13|TRBJ2-5|-|-
TGTGCCAGCAGCTTAGGGTTTTCTAGTGGCAGGGTAAAGACCCAGTACTTC
CASSLGFSSGRVKTQYF
>TRBV7-9|TRBJ2-2|-|TRBD2
TGTGCCAGCAGCTCGACCCGGACTAGCGGGAGGGTGGCCGGGGAGCTGTTTTTT
CASSSTRTSGRVAGELFF
>TRBV27|TRBJ1-5|-|-
TGTGCCAGCAGTCCCCTCCCGCGGGGCATCAATCAGCCCCAGCATTTT
CASSPLPRGINQPQHF
>TRBV2|TRBJ1-6|-|-
TGTGCCAGCAATGGTAACCAGGGTTTGAATTCACCCCTCCACTTT
CASNGNQGLNSPLHF
>TRBV4-1|TRBJ1-1|-|-
TGCGCCAGCAGCCAAGTTGACAGAAACACTGAAGCTTTCTTT
CASSQVDRNTEAFF
>TRBV27|TRBJ2-3|-|-
TGTGCCAGCAGTTTATCACGGATTCAAGCGAGAAGCACAGATACGCAGTATTTT
CASSLSRIQARSTDTQYF